This record covers a single T cell receptor (beta chain). Antigen: not known. The sample comes from a study of long-term antiretroviral therapy in people with HIV. Across the whole study: In the earliest collections, sampling predates the 2015 immediate-ART recommendation by about a decade.

Assay version v3.0 of immunoSEQ was used, and it was run at survey level. Sequenced by immunoSEQ multiplex PCR; TCRdb stores in-frame clones only, minus some. The repertoire holds 20,000 to 25,000 clones, about four fifths seen once, with 5% to 7% in the top ten. Findings and caveats of the study: Clones that had undergone expansion before ART prevailed in the repertoire throughout all time points. Compared with controls, HIV repertoires showed narrower CDR3 length ranges.

CDR1 and CDR2 from the germline V gene are PRHDT and FYEKMQ (reference sequence). This CDR3 has 14 amino acids. With 5 bases clipped from V and 7 bases from J, the junction kept 8 bases outside the gene matches. This specimen consisted of unsorted PBMCs, obtained 0.2 years after starting antiretroviral therapy. This clonotype originated in a woman under 40 with HIV. This chain joins TRBV13 and TRBJ1-2, with 9 bases that match TRBD1. The CDR3 coding sequence is TGTGCCAGCAGCCTGGGGACAGGGCCCAGTGGCTACACCTTC. Amino acid sequence: CASSLGTGPSGYTF.